Sequencing of this TCR beta chain was carried out in a study of brain T cells in children with intractable seizures. As to time point: blood from clinic visit 5 months post-surgery; TSC patient then seizure free. Produced via immunoSEQ multiplex PCR; TCRdb's table is partial and in-frame only. The sample has approximately 330,000 clones; roughly 92% are singletons. CDR1 is SGHRS and CDR2 is YFSETQ in the germline V gene. V was cut by 4 bases and J by 8 bases, with 21 bases left in between. This CDR3 spans 16 amino acids. The J gene is TRBJ1-4, the V gene TRBV5-1, with D maybe TRBD1 (6 bases). The receptor's source is a boy younger than two with tuberous sclerosis and intractable seizures. The sample here was peripheral blood, taken roughly 5 months after surgery. The CDR3 protein is CASSIGPTEGEEKLFF. DNA for the CDR3: TGCGCCAGCAGCATAGGCCCGACCGAGGGGGAGGAAAAACTGTTTTTT.